The 9 T cell receptor beta chains below were found in one sample sequenced in a study of CD8 T cells in Susac syndrome. Random hexamers were used to reverse transcribe an amount of about 0.45 to 1 ug RNA. A single record per CDR3 protein comes from TCRdb applying MiXCR to the immunoSEQ multiplex PCR reads. The sample consists of about 140,000 distinct CDR3 sequences, around 96% of them appearing once. The material sequenced was CD4+ T cells from PBMCs. Receptor source: a human donor with multiple sclerosis.

This chain links TRBV19 with TRBJ1-1, with 7 bases matching TRBD1. The germline CDR1 and CDR2 sequences are LNHDA and SQIVND (reference sequence). V dropped 9 bases and J dropped 6; count of bases not matched to a gene: 25. The CDR3 is made up of 18 amino acids. CDR3 sequence reads: CASHWGGTGALPTPEAFF. The CDR3 DNA reads TGTGCCAGCCACTGGGGGGGAACAGGGGCGCTCCCTACCCCTGAAGCTTTCTTT.

The chain couples TRBV7-2 to TRBJ2-1; D perhaps matches TRBD2 (7 bases). V was trimmed by 7 bases and J by 5 bases, leaving 15 bases between them. CDR1 SGHTA and CDR2 FQGNSA come from the germline V gene. The CDR3 consists of 14 residues. CDR3 in DNA: TGTGCCAGCATGTCGAGGGGGGGCCACAATGAGCAGTTCTTC. Translation: CASMSRGGHNEQFF.

This clonotype was observed once. This sequence joins TRBV20-1 and TRBJ2-7; 8 bases match TRBD2. The CDR3 sequence is 16 residues long. CDR1 and CDR2 from the germline V gene are DFQATT and SNEGSKA (reference sequence). The V segment lost 1 base and the J segment 0 bases; nucleotides outside the gene matches: 8. The CDR3 coding sequence is TGCAGTGCTAGAGTGGCGGGGGGCCGCAGCTCCTACGAGCAGTACTTC. Encoded protein: CSARVAGGRSSYEQYF.

V is TRBV18 and J is TRBJ1-2, with D possibly being TRBD1 (6 bases). This CDR3 has 15 amino acids. V lost 3 bases to trimming and J lost 5 bases, with 16 bases between them. Germline V gene lookup returns CDR1 KGHSH and CDR2 LQKENI. CDR3 amino acids: CASSPPRTASYGYTF. The CDR3 nucleotides are TGTGCCAGCTCACCCCCTCGGACAGCTTCTTATGGCTACACCTTC. The variable domain in full, completed from reference TRBV18 and TRBJ1-2, reads NAGVMQNPRHLVRRRGQEARLRCSPMKGHSHVYWYRQLPEEGLKFMVYLQKENIIDESGMPKERFSAEFPKEGPSILRIQQVVRGDSAAYFCASSPPRTASYGYTFGSGTRLTVV.

The gene calls are TRBV20-1 and TRBJ1-5, with D hard to call. V gave up 3 bases and J gave up 4 bases, with 16 bases separating them. Germline-derived CDR1 and CDR2 are DFQATT and SNEGSKA (reference sequence). The CDR3 is 15 amino acids. CDR3 sequence (DNA): TGCAGTGCTAGGGGGTTGGCGGATTGGAATCAGCCCCAGCATTTT. Amino acids: CSARGLADWNQPQHF.

The chain is built from TRBV12-3 or TRBV12-4 and TRBJ1-1, with unresolved D. V was shortened by 4 bases and J by 4 bases, with 16 bases between the two germline ends. CDR3 size: 15 residues. CDR3: CASSYLGSRGTEAFF. The DNA of the CDR3 is TGTGCCAGCAGTTACCTGGGCTCCCGCGGCACTGAAGCTTTCTTT.

The chain uses TRBV11-1 and TRBJ2-5; 15 nucleotides line up with TRBD2. The CDR3 covers 16 residues. V gave up 5 bases and J gave up 3 bases; unmatched junction bases: 4. Germline CDR1 SGHAT, CDR2 FQDESV (reference sequence). CDR3 amino acids: CASSRWTSGREETQYF. DNA of the CDR3: TGTGCCAGCAGCCGGTGGACTAGCGGGAGGGAAGAGACCCAGTACTTC.

This clonotype was picked up a small number of times. The V gene is TRBV28, the J gene TRBJ1-5, with D unclear. V was trimmed by 4 bases and J by 0 bases, leaving 7 bases between them. The germline V gene encodes CDR1 MDHEN and CDR2 SYDVKM. The CDR3 is made up of 14 amino acids. This CDR3 reads CASSSVYSNQPQHF. Here the CDR3 DNA reads TGTGCCAGCAGTTCAGTGTATAGCAATCAGCCCCAGCATTTT.

J is TRBJ1-4 and V is TRBV27; TRBD1 agrees at 7 bases. Germline V lookup: CDR1 MNHEY, CDR2 SMNVEV (reference sequence). The V gene end was trimmed by 6 bases and the J gene end by 3 bases; junction bases not matched to a gene: 4. The CDR3 is 14 residues long. The CDR3 reads CASRWRGPNEKLFF. The CDR3 coding sequence is TGTGCCAGCAGATGGAGGGGGCCTAATGAAAAACTGTTTTTT.